A few counts support the clone carrying this T cell receptor (beta chain). Each CDR3 protein gets one entry after TCRdb re-called the RT-PCR reads with MiXCR. The sample has about 570,000 distinct CDR3 sequences; approximately 10% are singletons. The sample comes from a study of response to subunit inactivated influenza vaccine. Germline V gene lookup returns CDR1 SQVTM and CDR2 ANQGSEA. The CDR3 has 11 amino acids. V shed 5 bases and J shed 11 bases, with 15 bases lying between them. The sample also formed part of further work on T cells expressing NK-cell markers. That investigation notes: For TCR beta, cDNA was produced by 5'RACE template switching with UMIs. The CD3+CD56-NKG2C+ fraction was also led by these clonotypes in a few donors.

This chain joins TRBV29-1 and TRBJ1-1; D unclear. The source material was PBMCs from blood, sampled on the day of vaccination. The TCR sequence derives from a man aged 45-65 years who received an inactivated influenza vaccine. The CDR3 coding sequence is TGCAGCGTTTCGTCCCCGCGCGGGGCTTTCTTT. Its translation: CSVSSPRGAFF.